Each of the 30 T cell receptor beta chains below was sequenced from the same sample in a study of PD-L1 blockade in urothelial cancer (dated by TCRdb to about 2017). Library construction relied on the immunoSEQ multiplex PCR assay. This is the immuneACCESS table as TCRdb keeps it, with only in-frame sequences that have V and J called. A part of the clones is gone; compared with another copy, unresolved V genes explain less than half, and the rest is unexplained. Present in this sample are approximately 100,000 clones, around 93% of which were seen just once. Approximately 1% of the sample comes from the top ten. Sequences were derived from PBMCs, sampled around atezolizumab (anti-PD-L1) treatment. These receptors were obtained from a woman over 75 with urothelial cancer.

This rearrangement joins TRBV10-2 to TRBJ1-3; 10 bases agree with TRBD1. With V trimmed by 6 bases and J by 4 bases, 12 bases remained unmatched. CDR3 length: 17 amino acids. Germline values: CDR1 WSHSY, CDR2 SAAADI. DNA for the CDR3: TGCGCCAGCAGACCGGGACAGGGGTCCCCCCGGGGAAACACCATATATTTT. Amino acid sequence: CASRPGQGSPRGNTIYF.

The J gene is TRBJ2-7, the V gene TRBV5-4; 7 nucleotides align to TRBD1. J lost 7 bases, V lost 1 base, and 8 bases had no gene match. The germline CDR1 and CDR2 sequences are SGHNT and YYREEE (reference sequence). The CDR3 runs to 14 residues. The CDR3 DNA is TGTGCCAGCAGCTTGTCCCGCAGGGGGAAGGAGCAGTACTTC. Its translation is CASSLSRRGKEQYF.

The chain combines TRBV7-3 with TRBJ2-5; TRBD1 is a possible D gene (5 bases). CDR1 and CDR2 from the germline V gene are SGHTA and FQGTGA. The CDR3 is made up of 14 amino acids. With 1 base removed from V and 2 bases from J, the gap between germline ends came to 8 bases. The CDR3 sequence: CASSLRAGQETQYF. The CDR3 coding sequence is TGTGCCAGCAGCTTAAGGGCAGGGCAAGAGACCCAGTACTTC.

This CDR3 reads CASSLNVGTGAGGTQYF. The DNA for the CDR3 is TGCGCCAGCAGCTTGAATGTAGGGACAGGGGCCGGTGGGACCCAGTACTTC. The rearrangement joins TRBV5-1 to TRBJ2-5; 10 bases match TRBD1. The CDR3 consists of 17 residues. Unmatched junction bases numbered 13, after V lost 1 base and J lost 7 bases. CDR1 SGHRS and CDR2 YFSETQ come from the germline V gene.

The chain carries TRBV5-1 and TRBJ2-7, with TRBD2 as a possible D gene (6 bases). The ends were cut back, 0 bases at V and 5 bases at J, with 15 bases in the middle. The germline gives CDR1 SGHRS, CDR2 YFSETQ. CDR3 length: 15 residues. CDR3 sequence reads: CASSLVPGSVDEQYF. CDR3 bases: TGCGCCAGCAGCTTGGTCCCCGGGAGTGTCGACGAGCAGTACTTC.

The chain recombines TRBV9 with TRBJ2-3; 10 bases match TRBD2. This CDR3 contains 17 residues. CDR1 is SGDLS, CDR2 YYNGEE, per germline. J lost 0 bases, V lost 4 bases, and 8 bases had no gene match. The CDR3 DNA sequence: TGTGCCAGCAGCATCGGGACTAGCGTGTCTAGCACAGATACGCAGTATTTT. Its translation: CASSIGTSVSSTDTQYF.

The chain combines TRBV28 with TRBJ1-2, with TRBD1 matching over 9 bases. Germline values: CDR1 MDHEN, CDR2 SYDVKM. V lost 11 bases, J lost 10 bases, and 8 bases stayed unmatched. This CDR3 region has 11 residues. The CDR3 loop reads CAAHRGQLYTF. CDR3 in DNA: TGTGCCGCACACAGGGGGCAGCTCTACACCTTC.

This clone was counted once. The CDR3 reads CASSLETGRDEKLFF. CDR3 coding DNA: TGCGCCAGCAGCTTGGAAACAGGTCGAGATGAAAAACTGTTTTTT. The rearrangement links TRBV5-1 to TRBJ1-4; D might be TRBD1 (5 bases). This CDR3 comprises 15 residues. V shed 0 bases and J shed 6 bases, with 12 bases lying between them. CDR1 SGHRS and CDR2 YFSETQ come from the germline V gene.

J is TRBJ1-1 and V is TRBV10-2; a possible D gene is TRBD1 (5 bases). Germline V gene lookup returns CDR1 WSHSY and CDR2 SAAADI. There are 16 residues in the CDR3. Trimming removed 10 bases at V and 1 base at J, with 22 bases between. The CDR3 bases are TGCGCCACCTCCTGGGGGAGGGCGGGATCGAACACTGAAGCTTTCTTT. Translating it yields CATSWGRAGSNTEAFF.

The chain carries TRBV19 and TRBJ1-3, with TRBD1 as a possible D gene (6 bases). The CDR3 runs 16 residues. Germline V gene data show CDR1 as LNHDA and CDR2 as SQIVND (reference sequence). V was clipped by 3 bases and J by 0 bases, with 12 bases between them. In nucleotides, the CDR3 is TGTGCCAGTAGTATGATGGGGGCGTCCTCTGGAAACACCATATATTTT. It encodes CASSMMGASSGNTIYF.

A note on this clone: One junction end disagrees with the germline gene, perhaps due to a read error. V is TRBV5-6 and J is TRBJ1-4; D is possibly TRBD1 (6 bases). There are 15 residues in the CDR3. From germline, CDR1 is SGHDT and CDR2 YYEEEE. The CDR3 protein is CASSLGLQGGEKLFF. The CDR3 DNA reads as TGTGCCAGCAGTTTGGGGCTACAGGGCGGGGAAAAACTGTTTTTT.

The rearrangement joins TRBV9 to TRBJ2-3; TRBD1 matches at 10 bases. Germline CDR1 SGDLS, CDR2 YYNGEE. The J segment lost 4 bases and the V segment lost 3 bases, leaving 8 bases of the junction unmatched. The length of the CDR3 is 16 residues. CDR3: CASSARQGALADTQYF. The CDR3 DNA reads TGTGCCAGCAGCGCTAGACAGGGGGCCCTCGCAGATACGCAGTATTTT.

This clone appeared once. The genes are TRBV5-1 and TRBJ2-6; the D is unclear. This CDR3 contains 17 residues. Germline CDR1 is SGHRS and CDR2 is YFSETQ. Trimming removed 2 bases from V and 1 base from J, with 13 bases in between. CDR3 nucleotides: TGCGCCAGCAGCTTTTGGTCCGGAGTATCTGGGGCCAACGTCCTGACTTTC. The encoded protein is CASSFWSGVSGANVLTF.

The rearrangement uses TRBV12-5 and TRBJ1-5; 7 bases are a match to TRBD1. V lost 6 bases to trimming and J lost 1 base; unmatched junction nucleotides: 3. The CDR3 runs to 14 residues. CDR1 and CDR2 from the germline V gene are LGHNT and FRNRAP. CDR3 bases: TGTGCTAGTGGGACAGGGATAAGCAATCAGCCCCAGCATTTT. Amino acid sequence: CASGTGISNQPQHF. Filled out from reference TRBV12-5 and TRBJ1-5, the complete variable domain reads DARVTQTPRHKVTEMGQEVTMRCQPILGHNTVFWYRQTMMQGLELLAYFRNRAPLDDSGMPKDRFSAEMPDATLATLKIQPSEPRDSAVYFCASGTGISNQPQHFGDGTRLSIL.

As regards this clone: One end of the junction fails to match germline, which may point to a read error. This chain joins TRBV19 and TRBJ1-1, with D possibly TRBD1 on 6 matching bases. Germline CDR1 is LNHDA and CDR2 is SQIVND (reference sequence). This CDR3 comprises 17 residues. CDR3 in amino acids: CASSIVGGQFGGTEAFF. The CDR3 nucleotides read TGTGCCAGTAGCATAGTCGGGGGGCAGTTCGGAGGGACTGAAGCTTTCTTT.

Of note for this clone: At one end the junction does not follow the germline gene, possibly because of a read error. The chain employs TRBV4-2 and TRBJ2-3; TRBD2 aligns across 7 bases. Germline lookup yields CDR1 LGHNA and CDR2 YNFKEQ. The CDR3 extends over 13 amino acids. The CDR3 region is CASSQDGERESLF. CDR3 in DNA: TGTGCCAGCAGCCAAGATGGGGAGCGGGAATCCCTTTTT.

CDR3 sequence (DNA): TGTGCCAGCAGTTTCGGGCTTGGAGCTGGGAGCGGGCCAGATACGCAGTATTTT. This encodes CASSFGLGAGSGPDTQYF. V usage is TRBV27 and J usage is TRBJ2-3; possibly TRBD2 for D (6 bases). Germline V gene data show CDR1 as MNHEY and CDR2 as SMNVEV (reference sequence). This CDR3 region has 18 residues. V was shortened by 3 bases and J by 4 bases, with 23 bases between the two germline ends.

This clone was counted a single time. The rearrangement joins TRBV18 to TRBJ2-6, with 7 nucleotides matching TRBD1. This CDR3 spans 17 amino acids. Per the germline V gene, CDR1 is KGHSH and CDR2 is LQKENI. The V segment lost 4 bases and the J segment 0 bases; nucleotides outside the gene matches: 6. CDR3 sequence (DNA): TGTGCCAGCTCACGAAGACAGGGCGACTCTGGGGCCAACGTCCTGACTTTC. Encoded protein: CASSRRQGDSGANVLTF.

This clone appeared once. The chain combines TRBV27 with TRBJ2-7; TRBD2 is a possible D gene (6 bases). The CDR3 is made up of 14 amino acids. With 6 bases removed from V and 1 base from J, the gap between germline ends came to 13 bases. Germline CDR1 reads MNHEY; CDR2 reads SMNVEV (reference sequence). CDR3 sequence: CASSRGTGSYEQYF. The CDR3 nucleotides read TGTGCCAGCAGCCGAGGGACTGGGTCCTACGAGCAGTACTTC.

The V and J genes are TRBV7-9 and TRBJ1-2, with 7 bases that match TRBD1. The germline V gene has CDR1 SEHNR and CDR2 FQNEAQ (reference sequence). CDR3 length: 13 amino acids. J was trimmed by 5 bases and V by 4 bases; bases with no gene match: 4. CDR3 in amino acids: CASSSLGQYGYTF. As DNA, the CDR3 is TGTGCCAGCAGCTCCTTGGGACAGTATGGCTACACCTTC.

The rearrangement uses TRBV5-6 and TRBJ2-1; no clear D. Germline V CDR1 and CDR2: SGHDT, YYEEEE. Trimming pared 0 bases from V and 0 bases from J, leaving 7 bases between. The CDR3 extends over 15 amino acids. In DNA form, the CDR3 reads TGTGCCAGCAGCTTGGGCTATAGCTCCTACAATGAGCAGTTCTTC. Translation: CASSLGYSSYNEQFF.

The V gene is TRBV2, the J gene TRBJ2-7, with TRBD1 matching 11 bases. Germline values: CDR1 SNHLY, CDR2 FYNNEI. The CDR3 totals 14 residues. V lost 6 bases to trimming and J lost 8 bases; unmatched junction nucleotides: 9. The CDR3 loop is CASSLEGTGGQQYF. The CDR3 DNA sequence: TGTGCCAGCAGCCTCGAGGGGACAGGGGGGCAGCAGTACTTC. The full variable domain, in which reference TRBV2 and TRBJ2-7 provide the parts outside the CDR3, is EPEVTQTPSHQVTQMGQEVILRCVPISNHLYFYWYRQILGQKVEFLVSFYNNEISEKSEIFDDQFSVERPDGSNFTLKIRSTKLEDSAMYFCASSLEGTGGQQYFGPGTRLTVT.

This sequence joins TRBV10-1 and TRBJ1-5; D unresolved. Trimming cost V 4 bases and J 6 bases, with 10 bases left between them. Germline-derived CDR1 and CDR2 are WNHNN and SYGVQD (reference sequence). This CDR3 comprises 13 residues. This CDR3 is CASSGGIGQPQHF. CDR3 coding DNA: TGCGCCAGCAGTGGAGGGATTGGTCAGCCCCAGCATTTT.

The gene calls are TRBV7-9 and TRBJ2-5; D might be TRBD2 (6 bases). The CDR3 is 15 residues long. Germline values: CDR1 SEHNR, CDR2 FQNEAQ (reference sequence). V was clipped by 1 base and J by 2 bases, with 11 bases between them. The CDR3 DNA reads TGTGCCAGCAGCTTAGATTTGACTAGTCAAGAGACCCAGTACTTC. Translated, it gives CASSLDLTSQETQYF. Based on the CDR3 plus reference TRBV7-9 and TRBJ2-5, the full variable domain is DTGVSQNPRHKITKRGQNVTFRCDPISEHNRLYWYRQTLGQGPEFLTYFQNEAQLEKSRLLSDRFSAERPKGSFSTLEIQRTEQGDSAMYLCASSLDLTSQETQYFGPGTRLLVL.

The genes are TRBV5-6 and TRBJ2-7; the D gene is possibly TRBD1 (6 bases). CDR3 length: 15 residues. Germline lookup yields CDR1 SGHDT and CDR2 YYEEEE. The V gene lost 4 bases and the J gene lost 0 bases, with 14 bases spanning the gap. In nucleotides, the CDR3 is TGTGCCAGCAGCCCGGACAGTCGAAGCTCCTACGAGCAGTACTTC. Amino acids: CASSPDSRSSYEQYF.

The V and J genes are TRBV5-1 and TRBJ2-3; D is ambiguous. The V gene lost 0 bases and the J gene lost 0 bases, with 14 bases spanning the gap. Germline CDR1 reads SGHRS; CDR2 reads YFSETQ. This CDR3 is 17 amino acids long. DNA of the CDR3: TGCGCCAGCAGCTTGGCCGATCGAACAGTTAGCACAGATACGCAGTATTTT. The encoded protein is CASSLADRTVSTDTQYF.

About this clone itself: Other DNA sequences in the sample encode the same CDR3. The genes are TRBV18 and TRBJ2-7, with 8 bases aligning to TRBD1. The germline V gene encodes CDR1 KGHSH and CDR2 LQKENI. Germline trimming cut 1 base from V and 2 bases from J; bases unmatched to any gene: 4. The CDR3 extends over 15 amino acids. The CDR3 sequence: CASSPQDRATYEQYF. The CDR3 DNA sequence: TGTGCCAGCTCACCACAGGACAGGGCCACCTACGAGCAGTACTTC.

The chain recombines TRBV28 with TRBJ2-4; perhaps TRBD2 as D (6 bases). The CDR3 has 14 amino acids. V was shortened by 5 bases and J by 2 bases, with 10 bases between the two germline ends. Germline V gene data show CDR1 as MDHEN and CDR2 as SYDVKM. CDR3: CASSGDSTKNIQYF. CDR3 bases: TGTGCCAGCAGTGGGGACTCCACCAAAAACATTCAGTACTTC.

CDR3 protein: CASSQDAPGTSGRADTQYF. CDR3 nucleotides: TGCGCCAGCAGTCAAGACGCTCCCGGGACTAGCGGGAGGGCGGATACGCAGTATTTT. The rearrangement joins TRBV5-1 to TRBJ2-3; 16 positions match TRBD2. The CDR3 runs 19 residues. Germline values: CDR1 SGHRS, CDR2 YFSETQ. V lost 5 bases, J lost 6 bases, and 15 bases stayed unmatched.

J is TRBJ2-7 and V is TRBV5-5; D uncertain. CDR1 is SGHKS and CDR2 is YYEKEE in the germline V gene (reference sequence). There are 13 residues in the CDR3. V dropped 1 base and J dropped 5 bases, with 10 bases sitting between them. CDR3 sequence reads: CASSLIPFDEQYF. The CDR3 DNA follows: TGTGCCAGCAGCTTGATTCCCTTTGACGAGCAGTACTTC.